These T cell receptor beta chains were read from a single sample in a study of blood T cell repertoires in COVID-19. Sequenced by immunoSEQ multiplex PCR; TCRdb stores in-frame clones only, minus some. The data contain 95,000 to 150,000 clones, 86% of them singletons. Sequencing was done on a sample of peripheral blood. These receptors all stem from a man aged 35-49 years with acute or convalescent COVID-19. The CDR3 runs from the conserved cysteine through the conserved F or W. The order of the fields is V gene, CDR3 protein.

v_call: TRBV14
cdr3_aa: CASSPRLAGVGELFF

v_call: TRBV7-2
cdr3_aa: CATGQGYSYNSPLHF

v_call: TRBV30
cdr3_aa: CAWSVSGQRREKLFF

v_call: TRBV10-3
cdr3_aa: CATRQGVEITEAFF

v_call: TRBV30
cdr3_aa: CAWRPGGRFNYGYTF

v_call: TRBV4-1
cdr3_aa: CASSGGLGEQYF

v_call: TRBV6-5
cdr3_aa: CASRIAVNTEAFF

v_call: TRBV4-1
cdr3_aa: CASSQDGLAVYNEQFF

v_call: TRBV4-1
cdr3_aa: CASSQTPVVGGRETQYF

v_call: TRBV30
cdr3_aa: CAWSVRAGGYTF

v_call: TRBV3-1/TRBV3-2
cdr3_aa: CASSTRTGDQETQYF

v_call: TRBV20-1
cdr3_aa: CSASASGTTDTQYF

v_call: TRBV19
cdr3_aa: CASSWGQLIDTQYF

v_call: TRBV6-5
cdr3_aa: CASRETGNNQPQHF

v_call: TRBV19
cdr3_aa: CASTLTGLVLTF

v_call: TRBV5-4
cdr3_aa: CASSNALAESYEQYF

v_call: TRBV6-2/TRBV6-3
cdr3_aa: CASSYRETGNTIYF

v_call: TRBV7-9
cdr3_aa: CASSSGTQTYNEQFF

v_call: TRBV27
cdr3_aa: CASSSGVMNTEAFF

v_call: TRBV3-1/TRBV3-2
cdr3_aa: CASSQGTGGVSGANVLTF